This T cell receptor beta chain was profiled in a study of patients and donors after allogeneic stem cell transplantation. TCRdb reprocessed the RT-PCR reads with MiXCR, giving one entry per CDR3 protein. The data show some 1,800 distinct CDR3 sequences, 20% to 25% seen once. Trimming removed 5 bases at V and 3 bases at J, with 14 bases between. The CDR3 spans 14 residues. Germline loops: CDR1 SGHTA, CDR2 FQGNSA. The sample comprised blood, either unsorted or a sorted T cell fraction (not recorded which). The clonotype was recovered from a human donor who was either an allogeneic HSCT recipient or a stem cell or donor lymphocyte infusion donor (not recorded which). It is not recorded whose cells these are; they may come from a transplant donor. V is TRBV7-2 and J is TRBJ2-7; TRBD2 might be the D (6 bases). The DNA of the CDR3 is TGTGCCAGCAGCCTCCGGGACTTAGACTACGAGCAGTACTTC. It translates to CASSLRDLDYEQYF.